This T cell receptor (beta chain) was recorded in a study of T cell repertoires in cytomegalovirus infection. Germline V gene sequence: CDR1 LNHNV, CDR2 YYDKDF (reference sequence). The CDR3 loop spans 14 amino acids. The V gene lost 3 bases and the J gene lost 6 bases, with 14 bases spanning the gap. Concerning this clonotype itself: Its antigen remains unknown.

Study-level points and caveats: Ex vivo responses were dominated by HLA-C-restricted CMV-specific TCR beta clonotypes.

TCRdb processed the reads anew with MiXCR; each CDR3 protein has one entry. Of a few hundred thousand distinct CDR3 sequences listed, around 40% are singletons. Specimen: cultured PBMCs, collected from culture after CMV antigen stimulation. This receptor was taken from a human donor in good health (CMV status not recorded). Some clones in this sample may be carry-over from other donors' samples. The rearrangement links TRBV15 to TRBJ1-1; TRBD1 is a possible D gene (6 bases). CDR3 DNA sequence: TGTGCCACCAGCAGGGTAAAACAGGGTGCTGAAGCTTTCTTT. It codes for CATSRVKQGAEAFF.